This T cell receptor (beta chain) emerged from a study of CXCR3-negative and CXCR3-positive naive CD8 T cells. Overall study findings and caveats: Surface CD5 was comparable between naive subsets; TCR strength was inferred from TRB CDR3 properties. Researchers reported similar TRBV-TRBJ usage in naive CXCR3-negative and CXCR3-positive cells, though memory differed. Against CXCR3-negative naive cells, CXCR3-positive naive cells showed more hydrophobic TRB CDR3s.

The CDR3 spans 13 residues. Germline-derived CDR1 and CDR2 are MNHEY and SVGEGT. As to this clonotype: Its antigen is as yet unknown.

TRB cDNA was prepared as libraries by UMI-labeled 5' RACE. TCRdb reanalyzed the 5' RACE reads and collapses them to one entry per CDR3 protein, without DNA. The listing records some 150,000 distinct CDR3 sequences. This clonotype originated in a human donor in good health. Some clones in this sample may be carry-over from other donors' samples. Specimen: naive CXCR3+ CD8+ T cells from blood. Described subset: CD45RO-CCR7+CD27+CD95- naive CD8+ T cells expressing CXCR3 (TNR3+). The chain is built from TRBV6-2 or TRBV6-3 and TRBJ2-5. The CDR3 region is CASSHQREETQYF.